What follows is one TCR beta chain and its context. Per germline, CDR1 MDHEN and CDR2 SYDVKM. This CDR3 comprises 14 residues. The V gene end was trimmed by 7 bases and the J gene end by 4 bases; junction bases not matched to a gene: 5. Method: immunoSEQ multiplex PCR; TCRdb's copy keeps in-frame clones and lacks some. The sample yields 15,000 to 20,000 clones, under 90% seen once. The record originates from a study of control samples from healthy donors and cancer patients. This clonotype was sampled from an older woman with lung cancer. The V gene is TRBV28, the J gene TRBJ2-3; 10 bases fit TRBD2. Material: PBMCs. The CDR3 DNA is TGTGCCAGCATCCTTAGCGGGAGGCCAGATACGCAGTATTTT. Translation gives CASILSGRPDTQYF.